The next 23 T cell receptor beta chains were all read from a single sample in a study of T cell responses to AZD1222 COVID-19 vaccine. Method: immunoSEQ multiplex PCR; TCRdb's copy keeps in-frame clones and lacks some. In the table there are 150,000 to 200,000 clones, approximately 92% of which are singletons. The material sequenced was peripheral blood, taken on day 0 of AZD1222 vaccination. These receptors all come from an adult in good health.

This chain uses TRBV11-2 with TRBJ2-2; the D gene is possibly TRBD1 (6 bases). The V gene lost 1 base and the J gene lost 9 bases, with 18 bases spanning the gap. The CDR3 is 16 residues long. Germline V gene data show CDR1 as SGHAT and CDR2 as FQNNGV. CDR3 protein: CASSLGPQGISWELFF. The CDR3, as DNA: TGTGCCAGCAGCTTAGGCCCCCAGGGGATCTCGTGGGAGCTGTTTTTT.

This rearrangement joins TRBV28 to TRBJ2-3, with D tentatively TRBD1 (5 bases). This CDR3 contains 14 residues. Germline V lookup: CDR1 MDHEN, CDR2 SYDVKM. V dropped 7 bases and J dropped 4 bases, with 15 bases sitting between them. CDR3: CASKSAAGPDTQYF. The CDR3 nucleotides read TGTGCCAGCAAGTCCGCGGCAGGGCCAGATACGCAGTATTTT.

This clone occurred once. The chain has TRBV4-1 and TRBJ1-3; no clear D. V shed 1 base and J shed 0 bases, with 10 bases lying between them. Germline values: CDR1 MGHRA, CDR2 YSYEKL. CDR3 length equals 16 residues. This chain's CDR3 is CASSQVSVNSGNTIYF. CDR3 DNA: TGCGCCAGCAGCCAAGTCTCGGTTAACTCTGGAAACACCATATATTTT.

The chain is built from TRBV30 and TRBJ1-5; possibly TRBD1 for D (5 bases). The ends were cut back, 3 bases at V and 3 bases at J, with 9 bases in the middle. The CDR3 covers 13 residues. Germline CDR1 is GTSNPN and CDR2 is SVGIG (reference sequence). The DNA for the CDR3 is TGTGCCTGGAGCCGACAGTCCAATCAGCCCCAGCATTTT. It specifies CAWSRQSNQPQHF.

This rearrangement joins TRBV28 to TRBJ2-5; D perhaps matches TRBD1 (6 bases). CDR3 length: 13 residues. V was cut by 6 bases and J by 1 base, with 9 bases left in between. CDR1 and CDR2 from the germline V gene are MDHEN and SYDVKM. The CDR3 coding sequence is TGTGCCAGCAGACGGGACATCCAAGAGACCCAGTACTTC. The encoded protein is CASRRDIQETQYF.

This chain links TRBV21-1 with TRBJ2-3; the table's D call, TRBD2, has no DNA check behind it. TRBV21-1 is a pseudogene. The CDR3 contains 17 residues. The CDR3 sequence is CASSNGIAGSSTDTQYF. DNA for the CDR3: TGTGCCAGCAGCAATGGCATAGCGGGGTCTAGCACAGATACGCAGTATTTT.

This chain joins TRBV5-1 and TRBJ2-3; weak D call: TRBD1 (6 bases). Germline assignment: CDR1 SGHRS and CDR2 YFSETQ. V was pared by 2 bases and J by 0 bases, with 13 bases between. The CDR3 extends over 16 amino acids. CDR3 DNA sequence: TGCGCCAGCAGCTTTTTACAGGGCGCGAGCACAGATACGCAGTATTTT. It specifies CASSFLQGASTDTQYF.

This rearrangement joins TRBV10-3 to TRBJ2-1; TRBD2 is a possible D gene (5 bases). Germline CDR1 reads ENHRY; CDR2 reads SYGVKD. V was shortened by 2 bases and J by 3 bases, with 8 bases between the two germline ends. The CDR3 consists of 14 residues. CDR3 nucleotides: TGTGCCATCAGTGAGAGGCGGGTCTACAATGAGCAGTTCTTC. Encoded protein: CAISERRVYNEQFF.

The J gene is TRBJ2-7, the V gene TRBV18, with TRBD1 identical over 7 bases. Germline V CDR1 and CDR2: KGHSH, LQKENI. V shed 5 bases and J 0 bases; nucleotides not matched to a gene: 7. This CDR3 has 15 residues. DNA of the CDR3: TGTGCCAGCTCAGGGGGACAGACAAGCTCCTACGAGCAGTACTTC. Protein sequence: CASSGGQTSSYEQYF.

The chain carries TRBV25-1 and TRBJ2-2; D perhaps matches TRBD1 (5 bases). This CDR3 region has 12 residues. V dropped 10 bases and J dropped 6 bases, with 12 bases sitting between them. CDR1 is MGHDK and CDR2 is SYGVNS in the germline V gene. CDR3 sequence reads: CATAKGAGELFF. DNA of the CDR3: TGTGCCACCGCCAAAGGGGCCGGGGAGCTGTTTTTT.

The rearrangement uses TRBV9 and TRBJ2-7, with D possibly being TRBD1 (5 bases). V dropped 0 bases and J dropped 3 bases, with 13 bases sitting between them. This CDR3 spans 15 amino acids. CDR1 SGDLS and CDR2 YYNGEE come from the germline V gene. For the CDR3, the DNA is TGTGCCAGCAGCGTAGGCCCAGGGTCGAACTACGAGCAGTACGTC. It yields the protein CASSVGPGSNYEQYV.

The chain uses TRBV3-1 (or the pseudogene TRBV3-2) and TRBJ2-1; TRBD2 matches 8 bases. Germline CDR1 is LGHDT and CDR2 is YNNKEL (reference sequence). This CDR3 spans 11 amino acids. V lost 6 bases to trimming and J lost 14 bases; unmatched junction nucleotides: 6. CDR3 DNA: TGTGCCAGCAGTCCCGGGACTAGTAAGTTCTTC. This translates into CASSPGTSKFF.

The chain's CDR3 is CASRDGPYQPQHF. DNA for the CDR3: TGTGCCAGCAGGGATGGACCTTATCAGCCCCAGCATTTT. J is TRBJ1-5 and V is TRBV6-5; no reliable D call. The V and J ends lost 6 bases and 5 bases respectively, with 11 bases between them. CDR1 is MNHEY, CDR2 SVGAGI, per germline. This CDR3 spans 13 amino acids.

For the CDR3, the DNA is TGTGCCAGCAGCCAAGATGAGGTTTCTGGAAACACCATATATTTT. The encoded protein is CASSQDEVSGNTIYF. V is TRBV4-2 and J is TRBJ1-3; D ambiguous. Germline assignment: CDR1 LGHNA and CDR2 YNFKEQ. The CDR3 has 15 amino acids. Trimming pared 0 bases from V and 1 base from J, leaving 7 bases between.

The chain couples TRBV9 to TRBJ1-1, with 7 bases fitting TRBD1. V shed 3 bases and J 6 bases; nucleotides not matched to a gene: 5. This CDR3 contains 13 residues. From germline, CDR1 is SGDLS and CDR2 YYNGEE. The CDR3 loop is CASSADREPEAFF. The DNA of the CDR3 is TGTGCCAGCAGCGCCGACAGGGAACCTGAAGCTTTCTTT.

The gene calls are TRBV7-2 and TRBJ2-1; a weak D match, TRBD2 (5 bases). V was clipped by 2 bases and J by 4 bases, with 9 bases between them. The CDR3 totals 14 residues. Germline V gene data show CDR1 as SGHTA and CDR2 as FQGNSA. The CDR3 coding sequence is TGTGCCAGCAGCTTACCGGGGTCTTACAATGAGCAGTTCTTC. This encodes CASSLPGSYNEQFF.

V usage is TRBV7-2 and J usage is TRBJ2-3; D uncertain. V lost 4 bases to trimming and J lost 6 bases, with 11 bases between them. Germline V CDR1 and CDR2: SGHTA, FQGNSA. The CDR3 length is 13 residues. CDR3 region: CASSSPNLDTQYF. The CDR3 region has the DNA TGTGCCAGCAGCTCACCCAATCTGGATACGCAGTATTTT.

This clone came up once. The V and J genes are TRBV27 and TRBJ1-5, with D possibly matching TRBD1 (5 bases). Germline-derived CDR1 and CDR2 are MNHEY and SMNVEV (reference sequence). V shed 6 bases and J shed 0 bases, with 12 bases lying between them. This CDR3 is 15 amino acids long. CDR3 in DNA: TGTGCCAGCAGGAAGACAGCATATAGCAATCAGCCCCAGCATTTT. It yields the protein CASRKTAYSNQPQHF.

CDR3 nucleotides: TGTGCCAGTAGTATTCGGACAGGGTCGGCTAACTATGGCTACACCTTC. Translated, it gives CASSIRTGSANYGYTF. This chain joins TRBV19 and TRBJ1-2, with TRBD1 matching 8 bases. Germline V gene sequence: CDR1 LNHDA, CDR2 SQIVND (reference sequence). V lost 3 bases and J lost 0; bases outside the gene matches: 6. This CDR3 contains 16 residues. Looking up the rest from reference TRBV19 and TRBJ1-2 gives the full variable domain: DGGITQSPKYLFRKEGQNVTLSCEQNLNHDAMYWYRQDPGQGLRLIYYSQIVNDFQKGDIAEGYSVSREKKESFPLTVTSAQKNPTAFYLCASSIRTGSANYGYTFGSGTRLTVV.

CDR3 sequence: CASSQGPNPNYGYTF. The CDR3 region has the DNA TGTGCCAGCAGTCAAGGGCCTAACCCTAACTATGGCTACACCTTC. This chain links TRBV9 with TRBJ1-2, with no clear D. CDR1 is SGDLS, CDR2 YYNGEE, per germline. The V end was cut by 5 bases, the J end by 0 bases, with 14 bases between. The length of the CDR3 is 15 residues.

The rearrangement uses TRBV14 and TRBJ1-2; D remains unclear. Germline CDR1 and CDR2: SGHDN and FVKESK. V was cut by 1 base and J by 3 bases, with 6 bases left in between. This CDR3 has 13 residues. This chain's CDR3 is CASSQGKYYGYTF. DNA of the CDR3: TGTGCCAGCAGCCAAGGGAAATACTATGGCTACACCTTC.

A note on this clone: The germline gene is not matched at one end of the junction; a read error may be the cause. V is TRBV2 and J is TRBJ2-7; D remains ambiguous. Germline V lookup: CDR1 SNHLY, CDR2 FYNNEI. There are 13 residues in the CDR3. CDR3: CASGDLISYEQYF. For the CDR3, the DNA is TGTGCCAGCGGTGACTTAATCTCCTACGAGCAGTACTTC.

The chain links TRBV11-2 to TRBJ1-2; unclear D gene. The CDR3 is 14 residues long. Trimming cost V 1 base and J 1 base, with 7 bases left between them. Germline V gene data show CDR1 as SGHAT and CDR2 as FQNNGV. The CDR3 DNA reads as TGTGCCAGCAGCTTAGGCTACAGTAACTATGGCTACACCTTC. As protein: CASSLGYSNYGYTF.